What follows are 30 T cell receptor beta chains derived from one specimen sequenced in a study of T cell responses to AZD1222 COVID-19 vaccine. This table comes from immunoSEQ multiplex PCR, and its TCRdb copy is limited to in-frame clones, with some not included. There are about 150,000 clones in the sample; around 84% occur only once, and about 4.8% lies in the top ten. Source: peripheral blood, taken 28 days after the second AZD1222 dose. Receptors originate from an adult who received the AZD1222 COVID-19 vaccine.

This clone has more than one count but fewer than ten. The CDR3 nucleotides are TGTGCCAGCTCACCCCTAAGGGACTCGAATTCACCCCTCCACTTT. It codes for CASSPLRDSNSPLHF. The chain combines TRBV18 with TRBJ1-6; maybe TRBD1 (5 bases). V shed 3 bases and J shed 7 bases, with 13 bases lying between them. This CDR3 spans 15 amino acids. The V gene's germline CDR1 is KGHSH and CDR2 LQKENI.

This clone was counted a single time. The chain links TRBV19 to TRBJ1-1, with D possibly being TRBD1 (6 bases). In germline, CDR1 is LNHDA, CDR2 SQIVND (reference sequence). The V end lost 7 bases, the J end lost 1 base, and 13 bases lay between the germline ends. This CDR3 has 14 residues. The DNA for the CDR3 is TGTGCCAGTAAGAGACAGGCCGGGAACACTGAAGCTTTCTTT. Translating it yields CASKRQAGNTEAFF.

The chain recombines TRBV4-1 with TRBJ2-5; D may be TRBD2 (7 bases). The CDR3 contains 18 residues. V was clipped by 3 bases and J by 0 bases, with 20 bases between them. Germline CDR1 MGHRA, CDR2 YSYEKL. CDR3 DNA: TGCGCCAGCAGCCAGGATGCGGGGGCGCGCCCTCACCAAGAGACCCAGTACTTC. Translating gives CASSQDAGARPHQETQYF.

The chain links TRBV5-6 to TRBJ1-1; D uncertain. The CDR3 runs to 14 residues. The germline gives CDR1 SGHDT, CDR2 YYEEEE. Trimming removed 0 bases from V and 1 base from J, with 7 bases in between. This CDR3 reads CASSLGRWNTEAFF. CDR3 in DNA: TGTGCCAGCAGCTTGGGGCGGTGGAACACTGAAGCTTTCTTT.

The sample holds a few counts of this clone. This chain uses TRBV6-5 with TRBJ2-1; either TRBD1 or TRBD2 may fit D (5 bases each). This CDR3 contains 15 residues. CDR1 is MNHEY and CDR2 is SVGAGI in the germline V gene. The V and J ends lost 6 bases and 2 bases respectively, with 14 bases between them. The CDR3 DNA reads TGTGCCAGCAGCAACTCGGGGACGGCCTACAATGAGCAGTTCTTC. As protein: CASSNSGTAYNEQFF.

The chain uses TRBV11-2 and TRBJ1-5; 8 positions match TRBD1. This CDR3 is 14 amino acids long. With 4 bases clipped from V and 7 bases from J, the junction kept 6 bases outside the gene matches. CDR1 and CDR2 from the germline V gene are SGHAT and FQNNGV. In nucleotides, the CDR3 is TGTGCCAGCAGCTCTCAGGGGGCCAGGCAGCCCCAGCATTTT. As protein: CASSSQGARQPQHF.

This chain joins TRBV2 and TRBJ1-2, with a weak D call TRBD1 (5 bases). The CDR3 runs 14 residues. Germline values: CDR1 SNHLY, CDR2 FYNNEI. V was shortened by 4 bases and J by 4 bases, with 13 bases between the two germline ends. This CDR3 is CASSVGVRGYGYTF. CDR3 bases: TGTGCCAGCAGTGTCGGCGTAAGGGGCTATGGCTACACCTTC.

The J gene is TRBJ2-1, the V gene TRBV4-2; D may be TRBD1 (6 bases). Germline CDR1 is LGHNA and CDR2 is YNFKEQ. V shed 1 base and J shed 5 bases, with 24 bases lying between them. CDR3 length: 19 residues. This CDR3 reads CASSQARGPRVAPNNEQFF. CDR3 DNA sequence: TGTGCCAGCAGCCAAGCCAGGGGACCGCGGGTGGCCCCTAACAATGAGCAGTTCTTC.

This clone showed up just a few times. V is TRBV10-3 and J is TRBJ1-1; 8 bases fit TRBD1. Germline V gives CDR1 ENHRY, CDR2 SYGVKD. V dropped 0 bases and J dropped 5; count of bases not matched to a gene: 5. The length of the CDR3 is 15 residues. The CDR3 sequence: CAISESRTGLTEAFF. The CDR3 nucleotides are TGTGCCATCAGTGAGTCACGGACAGGGCTGACTGAAGCTTTCTTT.

V gene TRBV18 combines with J gene TRBJ1-6; possible D gene TRBD1, 5 bases. Trimming shortened V by 5 bases and J by 9 bases, and 11 bases separated the two germline ends. This CDR3 has 13 amino acids. Germline CDR1 is KGHSH and CDR2 is LQKENI. The CDR3 region has the DNA TGTGCCAGCTCAACCGGGACTACTTCACCCCTCCACTTT. This sequence encodes CASSTGTTSPLHF.

This clone showed up just a few times. This rearrangement joins TRBV5-6 to TRBJ1-5, with a possible D match to TRBD1 (6 bases). V lost 4 bases, J lost 4 bases, and 12 bases lay in between. In germline, CDR1 is SGHDT, CDR2 YYEEEE. This CDR3 has 14 residues. The CDR3 loop is CASSTLGQNQPQHF. The CDR3 DNA reads TGTGCCAGCAGCACTCTCGGACAGAATCAGCCCCAGCATTTT. Full variable domain (remainder filled in from reference TRBV5-6 and TRBJ1-5): DAGVTQSPTHLIKTRGQQVTLRCSPKSGHDTVSWYQQALGQGPQFIFQYYEEEERQRGNFPDRFSGHQFPNYSSELNVNALLLGDSALYLCASSTLGQNQPQHFGDGTRLSIL.

The chain is built from TRBV4-1 and TRBJ1-3; no clear D. The germline V gene encodes CDR1 MGHRA and CDR2 YSYEKL. Trimming removed 1 base at V and 4 bases at J, with 11 bases between. The CDR3 runs 15 residues. The CDR3 loop is CASSQVSVGGNTIYF. The CDR3 nucleotides read TGCGCCAGCAGCCAAGTGTCCGTGGGCGGAAACACCATATATTTT.

The chain couples TRBV6-1 to TRBJ1-6, with D possibly being TRBD1 (5 bases). Germline assignment: CDR1 MNHNS and CDR2 SASEGT. Between the trimmed V and J ends, which lost 3 bases and 6 bases, there was a span of 12 bases. This CDR3 is 15 amino acids long. The CDR3 DNA reads TGTGCCAGCAGTGACGGGACGGTTGCTAATTCACCCCTCCACTTT. The encoded protein is CASSDGTVANSPLHF.

CDR3 loop: CATSRDTPEAFF. The CDR3, as DNA: TGTGCCACCAGCAGAGATACACCAGAAGCTTTCTTT. This chain connects TRBV15 to TRBJ1-1; D unresolved. CDR1 LNHNV and CDR2 YYDKDF come from the germline V gene (reference sequence). With 0 bases removed from V and 8 bases from J, the gap between germline ends came to 7 bases. The length of the CDR3 is 12 residues.

The rearrangement links TRBV5-5 to TRBJ1-2, with a tentative D call TRBD1 (5 bases). Trimming cost V 7 bases and J 5 bases, with 18 bases left between them. The CDR3 is 14 amino acids. Germline CDR1 is SGHKS and CDR2 is YYEKEE (reference sequence). The CDR3 loop reads CASSSPGTSYGYTF. The CDR3 DNA is TGTGCCAGCTCCTCCCCCGGGACCTCATATGGCTACACCTTC.

This chain links TRBV6-5 with TRBJ1-2; 9 bases line up with TRBD1. There are 13 residues in the CDR3. J lost 9 bases, V lost 8 bases, and 10 bases had no gene match. The germline V gene encodes CDR1 MNHEY and CDR2 SVGAGI. CDR3 nucleotide sequence: TGTGCCAGCGTCGGGGGACAGGGTTTTCGCTACACCTTC. This gives the protein CASVGGQGFRYTF.

This chain joins TRBV30 and TRBJ2-3; TRBD1 matches 9 bases. There are 16 residues in the CDR3. Germline assignment: CDR1 GTSNPN and CDR2 SVGIG (reference sequence). Losses at the gene ends were 0 bases for V and 2 bases for J; bases not matched to a gene: 6. Here the CDR3 reads CAWSVQTGGFTDTQYF. DNA for the CDR3: TGTGCCTGGAGTGTACAGACAGGGGGATTCACAGATACGCAGTATTTT.

This clone has just one count. The chain combines TRBV9 with TRBJ2-5; D call uncertain. The CDR3 consists of 14 residues. CDR1 SGDLS and CDR2 YYNGEE come from the germline V gene. The ends were cut back, 3 bases at V and 2 bases at J, with 11 bases in the middle. The DNA for the CDR3 is TGTGCCAGCAGCGCCCAGGACCTTCAAGAGACCCAGTACTTC. Protein sequence: CASSAQDLQETQYF.

This chain joins TRBV11-2 and TRBJ2-4; unclear D gene. Trimming cost V 5 bases and J 9 bases, with 14 bases left between them. Germline lookup yields CDR1 SGHAT and CDR2 FQNNGV. This CDR3 has 13 amino acids. The CDR3 sequence: CASSIGLGGIQYF. As DNA, the CDR3 is TGTGCCAGCAGCATCGGGCTCGGCGGCATTCAGTACTTC.

V usage is TRBV18 and J usage is TRBJ2-4; D call uncertain. The V end was cut by 2 bases, the J end by 8 bases, with 7 bases between. Germline V lookup: CDR1 KGHSH, CDR2 LQKENI. This CDR3 has 12 amino acids. The CDR3 region has the DNA TGTGCCAGCTCACCAGGTGAGGACATTCAGTACTTC. Encoded protein: CASSPGEDIQYF. Together with reference TRBV18 and TRBJ2-4, the CDR3 gives the full variable domain: NAGVMQNPRHLVRRRGQEARLRCSPMKGHSHVYWYRQLPEEGLKFMVYLQKENIIDESGMPKERFSAEFPKEGPSILRIQQVVRGDSAAYFCASSPGEDIQYFGAGTRLSVL.

This clone was seen more than once but under ten times. The V gene is TRBV6-6, the J gene TRBJ1-4; 9 bases line up with TRBD1. Losses at the gene ends were 5 bases for V and 8 bases for J; bases not matched to a gene: 9. The germline V gene encodes CDR1 MNHNY and CDR2 SVGAGI (reference sequence). The CDR3 is 15 residues long. For the CDR3, the DNA is TGTGCCAGCAGTGGGCCGGGACAGGGAGACGAAAAACTGTTTTTT. It translates to CASSGPGQGDEKLFF.

The chain links TRBV6-5 to TRBJ1-1; 10 nucleotides match TRBD1. In germline, CDR1 is MNHEY, CDR2 SVGAGI. Trimming cost V 2 bases and J 7 bases; bases outside gene matches: 4. CDR3 length: 14 amino acids. The CDR3 region has the DNA TGTGCCAGCAGTTACCGGGACAGGGGTTTTGAAGCTTTCTTT. It is translated as CASSYRDRGFEAFF.

This chain links TRBV7-2 with TRBJ1-2, with 9 positions matching TRBD1. Germline-derived CDR1 and CDR2 are SGHTA and FQGNSA. The CDR3 consists of 14 residues. The ends lost 5 bases at V and 8 bases at J; junction bases unmatched: 9. The CDR3 DNA is TGTGCCAGCAGCGCCACAGGGGGCGGGGGCGGCTACACCTTC. Protein: CASSATGGGGGYTF.

This clone was observed a handful of times. This chain links TRBV29-1 with TRBJ1-3, with 7 bases lining up with TRBD1. Trimming cost V 5 bases and J 3 bases; bases outside gene matches: 7. The CDR3 runs to 14 residues. Germline-derived CDR1 and CDR2 are SQVTM and ANQGSEA. This CDR3 reads CSVPDRAGGNTIYF. The CDR3 DNA reads TGCAGCGTTCCTGACAGGGCGGGTGGAAACACCATATATTTT.

The V call is TRBV11-3, the J call TRBJ1-2; maybe TRBD1 (5 bases). The V gene lost 5 bases and the J gene lost 8 bases, with 18 bases spanning the gap. CDR3 length: 14 residues. Germline lookup yields CDR1 SGHNT and CDR2 YENEEA. CDR3 nucleotide sequence: TGTGCCAGCAGCCCCCCAGCGGGGGGACGAGGCTACACCTTC. Translated, it gives CASSPPAGGRGYTF.

This rearrangement joins TRBV6-2 or TRBV6-3 to TRBJ1-1; D is perhaps TRBD1 (6 bases). Trimming took 6 bases from V and 8 from J, leaving 22 bases between them. The CDR3 spans 15 residues. Germline lookup yields CDR1 MNHEY and CDR2 SVGEGT. The CDR3 loop is CASSLRDWDTLEAFF. The CDR3 region has the DNA TGTGCCAGCAGCCTGCGAGATTGGGACACGTTAGAAGCTTTCTTT.

The V and J genes are TRBV25-1 and TRBJ2-3, with a possible D match to TRBD1 (5 bases). CDR3 length equals 13 residues. Germline loops: CDR1 MGHDK, CDR2 SYGVNS. V dropped 6 bases and J dropped 6 bases, with 13 bases sitting between them. The CDR3 nucleotides read TGTGCCAGCAGGGATCGCTACAGGGATACGCAGTATTTT. Translation: CASRDRYRDTQYF.

The chain couples TRBV6-5 to TRBJ1-5, with 9 bases lining up with TRBD1. J was trimmed by 4 bases and V by 6 bases; bases with no gene match: 7. In germline, CDR1 is MNHEY, CDR2 SVGAGI. The CDR3 spans 15 residues. CDR3 residues: CASREGQGINQPQHF. CDR3 DNA: TGTGCCAGCAGGGAGGGACAGGGAATTAATCAGCCCCAGCATTTT.

CDR3: CASSQDSGQLYSNQPQHF. The CDR3 DNA reads as TGTGCCAGCAGCCAAGATTCGGGGCAGCTGTATAGCAATCAGCCCCAGCATTTT. The chain has TRBV3-1 (or the pseudogene TRBV3-2) and TRBJ1-5; a weak D match, TRBD1 (5 bases). CDR1 is LGHDT, CDR2 YNNKEL, per germline (reference sequence). Trimming removed 0 bases from V and 0 bases from J, with 15 bases in between. The CDR3 extends over 18 amino acids.

The chain recombines TRBV5-1 with TRBJ2-1; 8 nucleotides match TRBD1. V shed 2 bases, J shed 8 bases, and the junction held 9 bases outside the gene matches. Looked up from germline, CDR1 is SGHRS and CDR2 is YFSETQ. The CDR3 contains 15 residues. CDR3 nucleotides: TGCGCCAGCAGCTTCCTTGGACAGGGCGTTGATGAGCAGTTCTTC. Translation: CASSFLGQGVDEQFF.